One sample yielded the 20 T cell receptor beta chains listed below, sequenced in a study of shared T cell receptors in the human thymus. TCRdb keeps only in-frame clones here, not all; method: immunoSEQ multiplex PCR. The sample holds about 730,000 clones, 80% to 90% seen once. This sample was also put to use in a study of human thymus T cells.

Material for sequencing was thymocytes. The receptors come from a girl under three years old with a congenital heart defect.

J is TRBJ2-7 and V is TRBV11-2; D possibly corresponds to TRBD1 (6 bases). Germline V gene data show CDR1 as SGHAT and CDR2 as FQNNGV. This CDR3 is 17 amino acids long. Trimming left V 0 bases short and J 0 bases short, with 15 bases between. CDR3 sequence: CASSLDRYRASSYEQYF. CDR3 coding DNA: TGTGCCAGCAGCTTAGATCGCTACAGGGCATCCTCCTACGAGCAGTACTTC.

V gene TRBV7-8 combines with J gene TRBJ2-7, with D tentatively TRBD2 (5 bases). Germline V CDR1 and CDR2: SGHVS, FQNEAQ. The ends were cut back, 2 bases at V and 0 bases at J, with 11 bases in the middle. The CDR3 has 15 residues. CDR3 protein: CASSLRGKISYEQYF. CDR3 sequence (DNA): TGTGCCAGCAGCTTACGGGGTAAAATCTCCTACGAGCAGTACTTC.

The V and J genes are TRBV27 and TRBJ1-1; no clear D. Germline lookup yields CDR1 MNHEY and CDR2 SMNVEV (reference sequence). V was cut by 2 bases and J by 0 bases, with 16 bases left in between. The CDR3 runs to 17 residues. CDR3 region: CASSLDVLGNMNTEAFF. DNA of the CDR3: TGTGCCAGCAGTTTAGATGTCCTGGGCAACATGAACACTGAAGCTTTCTTT.

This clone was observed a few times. The CDR3 DNA sequence: TGTGCCAGTAGTCCCTCCAACAGGACCTCTAATGAAAAACTGTTTTTT. Its protein product is CASSPSNRTSNEKLFF. The rearrangement uses TRBV19 and TRBJ1-4, with TRBD1 as a possible D gene (5 bases). The CDR3 runs to 16 residues. The germline V gene encodes CDR1 LNHDA and CDR2 SQIVND (reference sequence). Trimming pared 5 bases from V and 3 bases from J, leaving 16 bases between.

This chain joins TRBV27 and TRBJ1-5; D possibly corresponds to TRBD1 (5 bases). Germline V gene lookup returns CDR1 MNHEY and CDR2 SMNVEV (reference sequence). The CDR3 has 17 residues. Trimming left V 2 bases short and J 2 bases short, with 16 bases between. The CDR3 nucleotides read TGTGCCAGCAGTTTACTTAGTGGCAGGGCCGGCAATCAGCCCCAGCATTTT. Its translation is CASSLLSGRAGNQPQHF.

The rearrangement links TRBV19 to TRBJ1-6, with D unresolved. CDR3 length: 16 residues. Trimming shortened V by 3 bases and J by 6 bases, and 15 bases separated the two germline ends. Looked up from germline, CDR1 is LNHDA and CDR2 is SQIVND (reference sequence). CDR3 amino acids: CASSISFTGSNSPLHF. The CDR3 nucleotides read TGTGCCAGTAGTATTTCCTTTACGGGAAGTAATTCACCCCTCCACTTT. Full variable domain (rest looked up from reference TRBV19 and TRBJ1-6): DGGITQSPKYLFRKEGQNVTLSCEQNLNHDAMYWYRQDPGQGLRLIYYSQIVNDFQKGDIAEGYSVSREKKESFPLTVTSAQKNPTAFYLCASSISFTGSNSPLHFGNGTRLTVT.

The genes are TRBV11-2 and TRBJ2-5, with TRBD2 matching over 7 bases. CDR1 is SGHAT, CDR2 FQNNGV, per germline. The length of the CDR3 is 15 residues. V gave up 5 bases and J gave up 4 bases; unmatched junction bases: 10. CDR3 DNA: TGTGCCAGCAGCCCCCGGGCTAGCGGTGGAGAGACCCAGTACTTC. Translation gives CASSPRASGGETQYF.

The chain's CDR3 is CASSHEEDQPQHF. The CDR3 DNA reads as TGCGCCAGCAGCCATGAGGAGGATCAGCCCCAGCATTTT. The rearrangement links TRBV4-1 to TRBJ1-5; D is unresolved. Germline-derived CDR1 and CDR2 are MGHRA and YSYEKL. The CDR3 is made up of 13 amino acids. Trimming stripped 3 bases from V and 5 bases from J, with 8 bases between.

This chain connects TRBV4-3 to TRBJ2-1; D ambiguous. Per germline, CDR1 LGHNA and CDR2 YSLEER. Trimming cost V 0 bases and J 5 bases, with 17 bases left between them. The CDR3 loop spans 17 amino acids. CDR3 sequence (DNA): TGCGCCAGCAGCCAAGATCTATTCCAACCAAATAACAATGAGCAGTTCTTC. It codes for CASSQDLFQPNNNEQFF.

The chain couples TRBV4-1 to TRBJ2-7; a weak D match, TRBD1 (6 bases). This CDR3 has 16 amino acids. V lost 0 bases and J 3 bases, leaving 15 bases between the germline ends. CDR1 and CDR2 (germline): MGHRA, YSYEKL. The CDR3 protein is CASSQDWRQELYEQYF. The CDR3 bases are TGCGCCAGCAGCCAAGATTGGAGACAGGAGCTCTACGAGCAGTACTTC.

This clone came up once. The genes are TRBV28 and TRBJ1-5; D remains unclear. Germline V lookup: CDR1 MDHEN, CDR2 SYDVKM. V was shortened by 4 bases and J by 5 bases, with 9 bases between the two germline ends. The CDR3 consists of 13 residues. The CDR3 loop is CASSSPEDQPQHF. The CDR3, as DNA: TGTGCCAGCAGTTCCCCAGAGGATCAGCCCCAGCATTTT.

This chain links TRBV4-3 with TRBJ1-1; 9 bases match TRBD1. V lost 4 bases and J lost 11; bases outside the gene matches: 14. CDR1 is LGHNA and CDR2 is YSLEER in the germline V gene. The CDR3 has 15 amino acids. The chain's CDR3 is CASSRDGTGTGLAFF. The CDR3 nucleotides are TGCGCCAGCAGCCGAGACGGGACCGGGACAGGGCTCGCTTTCTTT.

CDR3 sequence reads: CASSQEGTGTTNEKLFF. In DNA form, the CDR3 reads TGTGCCAGCAGCCAAGAGGGGACAGGGACAACTAATGAAAAACTGTTTTTT. This sequence joins TRBV14 and TRBJ1-4, with TRBD1 matching 9 bases. V lost 0 bases to trimming and J lost 0 bases; unmatched junction nucleotides: 2. The length of the CDR3 is 17 residues. Germline assignment: CDR1 SGHDN and CDR2 FVKESK.

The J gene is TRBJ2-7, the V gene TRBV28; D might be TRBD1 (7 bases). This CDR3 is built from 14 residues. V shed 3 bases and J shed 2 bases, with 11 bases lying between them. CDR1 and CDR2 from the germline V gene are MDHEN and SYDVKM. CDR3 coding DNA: TGTGCCAGCAGTTTGGAGGGGGCGACCTACGAGCAGTACTTC. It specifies CASSLEGATYEQYF.

Here the CDR3 reads CASSPRITGDTQYF. CDR3 sequence (DNA): TGTGCCAGCAGTCCCCGAATCACAGGGGATACGCAGTATTTT. The genes are TRBV6-4 and TRBJ2-3; D may be TRBD1 (6 bases). Germline CDR1 is MRHNA and CDR2 is SNTAGT. Deletions cut 5 bases from V and 6 bases from J, with 15 bases between. The CDR3 is 14 residues long.

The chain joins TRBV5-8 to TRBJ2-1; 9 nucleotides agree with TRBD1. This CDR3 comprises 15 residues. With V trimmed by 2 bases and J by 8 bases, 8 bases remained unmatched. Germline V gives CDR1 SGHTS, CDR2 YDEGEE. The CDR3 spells CASSLRTGEADEQFF. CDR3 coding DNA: TGTGCCAGCAGCTTACGGACAGGGGAGGCAGATGAGCAGTTCTTC.

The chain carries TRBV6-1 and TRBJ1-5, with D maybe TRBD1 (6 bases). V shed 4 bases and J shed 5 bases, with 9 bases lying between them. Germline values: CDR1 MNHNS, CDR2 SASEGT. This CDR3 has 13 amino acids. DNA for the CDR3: TGTGCCAGCAGTGCACAGGGTGATCAGCCCCAGCATTTT. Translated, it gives CASSAQGDQPQHF.

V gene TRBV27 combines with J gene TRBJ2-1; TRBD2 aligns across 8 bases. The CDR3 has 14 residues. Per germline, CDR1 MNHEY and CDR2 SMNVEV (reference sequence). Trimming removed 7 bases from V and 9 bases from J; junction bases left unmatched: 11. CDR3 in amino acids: CASTAPGGASEQFF. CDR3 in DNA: TGTGCCAGCACCGCACCCGGGGGGGCGAGTGAGCAGTTCTTC.

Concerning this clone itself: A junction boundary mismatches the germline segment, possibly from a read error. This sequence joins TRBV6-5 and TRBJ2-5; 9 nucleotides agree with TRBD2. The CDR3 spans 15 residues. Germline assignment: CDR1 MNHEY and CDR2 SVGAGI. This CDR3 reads CASSKRRGGQGTQYF. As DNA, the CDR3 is TGTGCCAGCAGTAAAAGGCGGGGGGGCCAAGGGACCCAGTACTTC.

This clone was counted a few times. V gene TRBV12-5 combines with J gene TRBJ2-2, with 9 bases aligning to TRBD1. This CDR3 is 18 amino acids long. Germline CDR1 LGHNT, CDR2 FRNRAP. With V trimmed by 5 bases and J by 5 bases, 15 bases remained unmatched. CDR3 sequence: CASGPPGQGSLPTGELFF. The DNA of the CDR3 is TGTGCTAGTGGTCCTCCGGGACAGGGATCTCTTCCAACCGGGGAGCTGTTTTTT.